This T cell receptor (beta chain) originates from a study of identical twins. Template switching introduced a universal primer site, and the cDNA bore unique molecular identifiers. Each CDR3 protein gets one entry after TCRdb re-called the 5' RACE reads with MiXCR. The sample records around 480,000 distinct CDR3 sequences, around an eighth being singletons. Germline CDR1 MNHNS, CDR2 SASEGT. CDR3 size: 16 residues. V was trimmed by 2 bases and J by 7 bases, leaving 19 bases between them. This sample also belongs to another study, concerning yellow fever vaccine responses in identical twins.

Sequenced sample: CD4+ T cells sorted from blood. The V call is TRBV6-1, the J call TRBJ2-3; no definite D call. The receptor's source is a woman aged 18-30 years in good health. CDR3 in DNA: TGTGCCAGCAGTGAATCGTGGAAATCCCCCCGGAATACGCAGTATTTT. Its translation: CASSESWKSPRNTQYF.